The 20 T cell receptor beta chains below all came from one sample that was sequenced in a study of blood T cell repertoires in COVID-19. Sequencing was performed with immunoSEQ multiplex PCR; in TCRdb, only in-frame clones are kept and a portion is missing. The sample records about 61,000 clones, around nine tenths being singletons. The sample comprised peripheral blood. These receptors all come from a woman over 75 with active COVID-19.

The V gene is TRBV5-1, the J gene TRBJ2-5, with 11 bases identical to TRBD2. V dropped 2 bases and J dropped 4; count of bases not matched to a gene: 4. From germline, CDR1 is SGHRS and CDR2 YFSETQ. This CDR3 spans 15 amino acids. The CDR3 loop is CASSFAGTSGETQYF. For the CDR3, the DNA is TGCGCCAGCAGCTTTGCCGGGACTAGCGGAGAGACCCAGTACTTC.

The V and J genes are TRBV2 and TRBJ2-2; tentative D call: TRBD1 (5 bases). The CDR3 runs to 13 residues. V lost 8 bases and J 0 bases, leaving 7 bases between the germline ends. Looked up from germline, CDR1 is SNHLY and CDR2 is FYNNEI. The CDR3 region has the DNA TGTGCCAGCGCAGGGTCGAACACCGGGGAGCTGTTTTTT. The encoded protein is CASAGSNTGELFF.

The J gene is TRBJ2-1, the V gene TRBV30; 8 bases align to TRBD2. The CDR3 loop spans 15 amino acids. Germline values: CDR1 GTSNPN, CDR2 SVGIG (reference sequence). The trim removed 3 bases at V and 1 base at J, leaving 5 bases unmatched. As DNA, the CDR3 is TGTGCCTGGAGGGAACCTAGCGGGTCCTACAATGAGCAGTTCTTC. Translation: CAWREPSGSYNEQFF.

This clone was detected only once. V is TRBV27 and J is TRBJ2-3; the D gene is possibly TRBD2 (6 bases). CDR3 size: 16 residues. V was cut by 3 bases and J by 5 bases, with 18 bases left in between. Looked up from germline, CDR1 is MNHEY and CDR2 is SMNVEV (reference sequence). The CDR3: CASSFNIGRAEDTQYF. DNA for the CDR3: TGTGCCAGCAGTTTTAATATCGGGAGAGCGGAAGATACGCAGTATTTT.

The chain uses TRBV7-9 and TRBJ2-1; 9 nucleotides line up with TRBD2. CDR1 and CDR2 from the germline V gene are SEHNR and FQNEAQ (reference sequence). This CDR3 region has 19 residues. Trimming removed 5 bases from V and 7 bases from J; junction bases left unmatched: 21. In DNA, the CDR3 is TGTGCCAGCAGCCCGGTGCCATATGCGGCGGGGGGGCGTAAGAATGAGCAGTTCTTC. It codes for CASSPVPYAAGGRKNEQFF.

The J gene is TRBJ2-2, the V gene TRBV30, with D tentatively TRBD1 (6 bases). This CDR3 comprises 13 residues. Germline values: CDR1 GTSNPN, CDR2 SVGIG (reference sequence). V shed 7 bases and J shed 7 bases, with 16 bases lying between them. DNA of the CDR3: TGTGCCTACAACAGGGTGTGGCTCGGGGAGCTGTTTTTT. Translated, it gives CAYNRVWLGELFF.

The CDR3 region has the DNA TGTGCCAGCAGTTATCAGGGGTCTGGAAACACCATATATTTT. This codes for CASSYQGSGNTIYF. The V and J genes are TRBV28 and TRBJ1-3; TRBD1 might be the D (6 bases). The V and J ends lost 4 bases and 1 base respectively, with 8 bases between them. Per germline, CDR1 MDHEN and CDR2 SYDVKM. CDR3 length equals 14 residues.

The V call is TRBV6-2 or TRBV6-3, the J call TRBJ1-1, with D maybe TRBD1 (5 bases). V dropped 2 bases and J dropped 5 bases, with 9 bases sitting between them. Germline-derived CDR1 and CDR2 are MNHEY and SVGEGT. The length of the CDR3 is 13 residues. This CDR3 is CASSYAQVTEAFF. For the CDR3, the DNA is TGTGCCAGCAGTTACGCACAGGTTACTGAAGCTTTCTTT.

V usage is TRBV2 and J usage is TRBJ1-3; TRBD1 agrees at 10 bases. The germline V gene encodes CDR1 SNHLY and CDR2 FYNNEI. This CDR3 region has 15 residues. Trimming took 6 bases from V and 4 from J; bases not matched to a gene: 6. The CDR3 nucleotides are TGTGCCAGCAGCTTGACAGGGGGCGCGGGAAACACCATATATTTT. Its protein is CASSLTGGAGNTIYF.

The chain couples TRBV6-5 to TRBJ1-2; TRBD1 matches 9 bases. The CDR3 is made up of 14 amino acids. CDR1 is MNHEY and CDR2 is SVGAGI in the germline V gene. The V and J ends lost 8 bases and 5 bases, in that order; junction bases with no gene match: 9. The CDR3 sequence is CASLGQGLNYGYTF. CDR3 DNA sequence: TGTGCCAGCTTGGGACAGGGTCTGAATTATGGCTACACCTTC.

This chain connects TRBV19 to TRBJ2-7, with D perhaps TRBD1 (6 bases). The V gene lost 6 bases and the J gene lost 3 bases, with 12 bases spanning the gap. The germline V gene has CDR1 LNHDA and CDR2 SQIVND (reference sequence). This CDR3 contains 13 residues. The CDR3 reads CASSRQVNYEQYF. For the CDR3, the DNA is TGTGCCAGTAGCAGACAGGTAAACTACGAGCAGTACTTC.

The chain is built from TRBV2 and TRBJ2-7; D unclear. Germline lookup yields CDR1 SNHLY and CDR2 FYNNEI. With 3 bases removed from V and 6 bases from J, the gap between germline ends came to 6 bases. The CDR3 is made up of 11 amino acids. The CDR3 sequence: CASSETGEQYF. In DNA form, the CDR3 reads TGTGCCAGCAGTGAGACGGGCGAGCAGTACTTC.

Note on this clone: A junction boundary mismatches the germline segment, possibly from a read error. This rearrangement joins TRBV6-6 to TRBJ2-5, with D tentatively TRBD2 (6 bases). CDR3 length: 12 residues. From germline, CDR1 is MNHNY and CDR2 SVGAGI (reference sequence). CDR3 loop: CASSYSEAGRNF. In DNA, the CDR3 is TGTGCCAGCAGTTACTCGGAGGCGGGGAGAAACTTC.

V and J are TRBV18 and TRBJ2-5, with D perhaps matching TRBD2 (6 bases). The CDR3 has 15 amino acids. V was trimmed by 3 bases and J by 1 base, leaving 12 bases between them. Germline-derived CDR1 and CDR2 are KGHSH and LQKENI. For the CDR3, the DNA is TGTGCCAGCTCACCCTTTTCGGGGGTCCAAGAGACCCAGTACTTC. This codes for CASSPFSGVQETQYF.

This chain joins TRBV7-2 and TRBJ2-3; D is possibly TRBD2 (6 bases). The V end was cut by 1 base, the J end by 4 bases, with 6 bases between. The CDR3 runs to 13 residues. Germline-derived CDR1 and CDR2 are SGHTA and FQGNSA. The CDR3 reads CASSLGRADTQYF. The CDR3 DNA sequence: TGTGCCAGCAGCTTAGGGAGGGCAGATACGCAGTATTTT.

This sequence joins TRBV29-1 and TRBJ2-3; the D gene is possibly TRBD2 (6 bases). CDR3 length: 14 residues. With 7 bases removed from V and 2 bases from J, the gap between germline ends came to 16 bases. Germline CDR1 SQVTM, CDR2 ANQGSEA. CDR3 nucleotides: TGCAGCGCTAAACCGGGCGGGGTCACAGATACGCAGTATTTT. Protein: CSAKPGGVTDTQYF.

The chain combines TRBV15 with TRBJ1-6; 10 bases are a match to TRBD1. The CDR3 is made up of 16 amino acids. Losses at the gene ends were 0 bases for V and 8 bases for J; bases not matched to a gene: 4. The germline gives CDR1 LNHNV, CDR2 YYDKDF (reference sequence). Here the CDR3 DNA reads TGTGCCACCAGCAGAGATAAAGGGACAGGGGATTCACCCCTCCACTTT. It codes for CATSRDKGTGDSPLHF.

The V call is TRBV19, the J call TRBJ1-5, with D tentatively TRBD1 (5 bases). CDR1 is LNHDA and CDR2 is SQIVND in the germline V gene (reference sequence). The CDR3 contains 15 residues. Trimming stripped 10 bases from V and 2 bases from J, with 18 bases between. The CDR3 nucleotides are TGTGCCACTGGGACTGGCTTTAGACGCAATCAGCCCCAGCATTTT. Amino acid sequence: CATGTGFRRNQPQHF.

The V call is TRBV6-6, the J call TRBJ2-3; 7 positions match TRBD2. CDR1 is MNHNY and CDR2 is SVGAGI in the germline V gene (reference sequence). Losses at the gene ends were 4 bases for V and 4 bases for J; bases not matched to a gene: 5. The length of the CDR3 is 14 residues. Written as DNA, the CDR3 is TGTGCCAGCAGTTTAAGCGGGGTTGCAGATACGCAGTATTTT. It is translated as CASSLSGVADTQYF.

The chain carries TRBV7-9 and TRBJ2-3; 12 bases match TRBD2. With V trimmed by 5 bases and J by 5 bases, 5 bases remained unmatched. Germline V gene sequence: CDR1 SEHNR, CDR2 FQNEAQ (reference sequence). The CDR3 loop spans 15 amino acids. In nucleotides, the CDR3 is TGTGCCAGCAGCCCCTCTAGCGGGGGGGGAGATACGCAGTATTTT. It specifies CASSPSSGGGDTQYF. Supplemented by reference TRBV7-9 and TRBJ2-3, the full variable domain reads DTGVSQNPRHKITKRGQNVTFRCDPISEHNRLYWYRQTLGQGPEFLTYFQNEAQLEKSRLLSDRFSAERPKGSFSTLEIQRTEQGDSAMYLCASSPSSGGGDTQYFGPGTRLTVL.